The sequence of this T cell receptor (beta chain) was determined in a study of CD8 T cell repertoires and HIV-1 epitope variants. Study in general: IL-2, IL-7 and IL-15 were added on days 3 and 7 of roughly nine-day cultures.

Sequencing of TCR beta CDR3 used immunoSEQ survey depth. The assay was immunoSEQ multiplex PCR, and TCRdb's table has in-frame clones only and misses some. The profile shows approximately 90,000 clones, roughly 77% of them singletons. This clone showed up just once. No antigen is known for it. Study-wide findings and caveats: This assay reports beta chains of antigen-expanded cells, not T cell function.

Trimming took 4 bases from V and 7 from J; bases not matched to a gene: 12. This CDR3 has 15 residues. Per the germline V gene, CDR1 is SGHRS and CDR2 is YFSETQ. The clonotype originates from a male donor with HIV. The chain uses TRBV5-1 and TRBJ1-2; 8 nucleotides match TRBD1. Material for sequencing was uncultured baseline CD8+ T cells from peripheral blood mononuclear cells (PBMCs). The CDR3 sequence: CASSPQAGTGSGYTF. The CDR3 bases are TGCGCCAGCAGCCCGCAGGCCGGGACAGGTAGTGGCTACACCTTC.